The 4 T cell receptor beta chains given below trace back to one sample, sequenced in a study of shared clonotypes between healthy human individuals. TCRdb's table, derived via immunoSEQ multiplex PCR, lists solely in-frame clones and lacks some. This repertoire shows roughly 1 million clones, roughly 70% found once; its top ten account for approximately 1.5%. The specimen sequenced was memory CD4+ T cells sorted from blood. Subset given: CD45RA-negative fraction. These receptors originate from a young man in good health.

The V and J genes are TRBV10-2 and TRBJ2-2; 8 positions agree with TRBD1. CDR1 is WSHSY, CDR2 SAAADI, per germline. CDR3 length: 14 amino acids. V shed 8 bases, J shed 4 bases, and the junction held 6 bases outside the gene matches. The DNA for the CDR3 is TGCGCCAGCCAGGGGGCGCGGGGCACCGGGGAGCTGTTTTTT. Translated, it gives CASQGARGTGELFF.

A word on this clone: This CDR3 is also generated by other DNA sequences in the sample. The rearrangement joins TRBV20-1 to TRBJ2-7; D may be TRBD2 (5 bases). Trimming left V 6 bases short and J 4 bases short, with 10 bases between. CDR1 and CDR2 from the germline V gene are DFQATT and SNEGSKA (reference sequence). This CDR3 region has 11 residues. This chain's CDR3 is CSADRGYEQYF. In DNA, the CDR3 is TGCAGTGCGGACCGGGGTTACGAGCAGTACTTC.

The V and J genes are TRBV7-2 and TRBJ1-5; maybe TRBD1 (5 bases). Trimming took 1 base from V and 4 from J, leaving 14 bases between them. CDR3 length: 16 residues. The germline gives CDR1 SGHTA, CDR2 FQGNSA. The CDR3 nucleotides read TGTGCCAGCAGCTTAGTAGCCAGGGCGAAGAATCAGCCCCAGCATTTT. Residues: CASSLVARAKNQPQHF.

The chain uses TRBV27 and TRBJ2-3; TRBD2 might be the D (5 bases). The CDR3 is 14 residues long. V was shortened by 5 bases and J by 2 bases, with 11 bases between the two germline ends. Germline V lookup: CDR1 MNHEY, CDR2 SMNVEV (reference sequence). Here the CDR3 reads CASSRGLTTDTQYF. CDR3 DNA sequence: TGTGCCAGCAGTCGCGGGCTTACCACAGATACGCAGTATTTT.